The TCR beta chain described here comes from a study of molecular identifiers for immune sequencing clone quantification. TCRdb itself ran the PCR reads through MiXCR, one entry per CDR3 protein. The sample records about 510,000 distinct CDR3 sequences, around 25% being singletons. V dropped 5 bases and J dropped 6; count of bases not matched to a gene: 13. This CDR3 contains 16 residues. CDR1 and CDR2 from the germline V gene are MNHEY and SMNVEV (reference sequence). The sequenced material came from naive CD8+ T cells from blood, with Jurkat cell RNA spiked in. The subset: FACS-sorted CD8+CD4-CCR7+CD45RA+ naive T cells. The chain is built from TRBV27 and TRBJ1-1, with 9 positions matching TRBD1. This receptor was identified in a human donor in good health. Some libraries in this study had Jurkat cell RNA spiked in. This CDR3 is CASSPGTGWVGAEAFF. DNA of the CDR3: TGTGCCAGCAGTCCAGGGACAGGGTGGGTCGGGGCTGAAGCTTTCTTT.